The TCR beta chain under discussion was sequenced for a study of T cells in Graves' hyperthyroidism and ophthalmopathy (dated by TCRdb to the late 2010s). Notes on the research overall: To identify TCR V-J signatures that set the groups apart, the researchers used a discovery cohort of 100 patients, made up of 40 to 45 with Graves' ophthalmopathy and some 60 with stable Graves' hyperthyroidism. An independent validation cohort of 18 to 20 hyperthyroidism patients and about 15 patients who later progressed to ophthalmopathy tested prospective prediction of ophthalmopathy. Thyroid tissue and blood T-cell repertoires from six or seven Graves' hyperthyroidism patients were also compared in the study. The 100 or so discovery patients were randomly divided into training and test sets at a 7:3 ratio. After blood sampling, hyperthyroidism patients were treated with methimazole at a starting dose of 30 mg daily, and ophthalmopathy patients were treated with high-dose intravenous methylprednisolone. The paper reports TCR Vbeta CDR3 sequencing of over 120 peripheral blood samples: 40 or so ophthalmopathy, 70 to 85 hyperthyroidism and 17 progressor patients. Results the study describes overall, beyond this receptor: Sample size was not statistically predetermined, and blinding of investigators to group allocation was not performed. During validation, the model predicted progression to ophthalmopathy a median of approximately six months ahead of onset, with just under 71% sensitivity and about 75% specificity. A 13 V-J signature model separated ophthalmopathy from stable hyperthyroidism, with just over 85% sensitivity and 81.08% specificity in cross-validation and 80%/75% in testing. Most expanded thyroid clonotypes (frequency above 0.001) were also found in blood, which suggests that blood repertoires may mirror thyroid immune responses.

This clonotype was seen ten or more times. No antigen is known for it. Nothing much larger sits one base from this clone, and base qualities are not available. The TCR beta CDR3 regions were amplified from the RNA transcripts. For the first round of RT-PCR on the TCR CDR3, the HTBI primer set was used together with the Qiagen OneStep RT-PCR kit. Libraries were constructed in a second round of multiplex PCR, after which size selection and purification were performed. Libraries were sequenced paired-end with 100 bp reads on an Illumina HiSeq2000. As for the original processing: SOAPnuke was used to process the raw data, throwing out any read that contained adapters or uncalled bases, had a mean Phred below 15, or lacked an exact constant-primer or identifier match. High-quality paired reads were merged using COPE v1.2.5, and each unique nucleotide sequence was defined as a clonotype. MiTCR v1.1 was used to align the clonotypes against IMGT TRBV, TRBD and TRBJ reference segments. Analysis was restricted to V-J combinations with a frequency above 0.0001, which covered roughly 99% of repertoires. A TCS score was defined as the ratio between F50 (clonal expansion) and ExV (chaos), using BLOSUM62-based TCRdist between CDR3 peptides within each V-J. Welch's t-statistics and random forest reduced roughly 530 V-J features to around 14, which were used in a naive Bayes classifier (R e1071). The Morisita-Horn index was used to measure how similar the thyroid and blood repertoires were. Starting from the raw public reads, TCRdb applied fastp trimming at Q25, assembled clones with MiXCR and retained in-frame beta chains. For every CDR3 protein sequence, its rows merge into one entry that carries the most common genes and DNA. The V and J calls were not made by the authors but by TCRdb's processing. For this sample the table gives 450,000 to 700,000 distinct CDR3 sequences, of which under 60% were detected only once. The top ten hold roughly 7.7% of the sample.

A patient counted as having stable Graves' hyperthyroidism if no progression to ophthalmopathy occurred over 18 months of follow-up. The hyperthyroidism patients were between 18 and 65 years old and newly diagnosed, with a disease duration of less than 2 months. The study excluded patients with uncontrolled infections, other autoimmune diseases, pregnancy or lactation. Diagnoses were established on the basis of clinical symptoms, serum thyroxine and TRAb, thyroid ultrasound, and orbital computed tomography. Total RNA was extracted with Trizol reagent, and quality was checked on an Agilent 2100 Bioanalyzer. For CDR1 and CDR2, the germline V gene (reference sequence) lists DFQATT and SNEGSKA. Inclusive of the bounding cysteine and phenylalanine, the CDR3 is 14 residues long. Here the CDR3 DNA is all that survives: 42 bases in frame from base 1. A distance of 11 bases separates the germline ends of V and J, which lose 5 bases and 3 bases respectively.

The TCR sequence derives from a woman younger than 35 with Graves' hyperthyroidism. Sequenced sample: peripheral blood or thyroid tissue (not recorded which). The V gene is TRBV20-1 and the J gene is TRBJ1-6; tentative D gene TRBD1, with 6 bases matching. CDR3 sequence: CSADRGRYNSPLHF. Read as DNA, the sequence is TGCAGTGCTGATCGGGGGCGCTATAATTCACCCCTCCACTTT.